This T cell receptor (beta chain) came from a study of shared clonotypes between healthy human individuals. In the study's own analysis: Filtering differed because ImmunoSEQ produced junction-only sequences that carried no quality scores. Produced via immunoSEQ multiplex PCR; TCRdb's table is partial and in-frame only. V, J and clone size derive from that table, while D and trimming were established from the DNA sequence. The sample consists of around 2,000,000 clones, under 95% of them appearing once. In its sample, this clone was seen once. The germline CDR1 and CDR2 sequences are MNHEY and SVGAGI. CDR3 size: 15 residues. Trimming stripped 0 bases from V and 5 bases from J, with 13 bases between. Naive CD8 cells lacked CD45RO and underwent positive selection for CCR7, leaving out terminally differentiated effector memory CD45RA+ cells. Only Caucasian adults living in Nashville, Tennessee made up the donor group.

This rearrangement joins TRBV6-5 to TRBJ1-1; D possibly corresponds to TRBD1 (6 bases). The sample taken for sequencing was naive CD8+ T cells from PBMCs. This clonotype was obtained from a young man in good health. Some clones in this sample may be carry-over from other donors' samples. CDR3 loop: CASSYSAQGRTEAFF. DNA of the CDR3: TGTGCCAGCAGTTACTCGGCACAGGGAAGGACTGAAGCTTTCTTT.